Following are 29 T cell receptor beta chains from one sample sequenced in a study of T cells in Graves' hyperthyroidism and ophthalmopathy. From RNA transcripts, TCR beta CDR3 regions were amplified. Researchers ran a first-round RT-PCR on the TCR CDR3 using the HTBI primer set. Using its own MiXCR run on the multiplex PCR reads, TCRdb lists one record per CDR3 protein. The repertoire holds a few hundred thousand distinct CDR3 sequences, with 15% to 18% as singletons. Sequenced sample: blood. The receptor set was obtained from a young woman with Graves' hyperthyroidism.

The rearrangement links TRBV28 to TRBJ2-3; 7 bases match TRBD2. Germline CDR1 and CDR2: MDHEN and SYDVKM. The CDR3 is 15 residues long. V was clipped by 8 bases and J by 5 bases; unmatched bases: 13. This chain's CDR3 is CASLEAAGAIDTQYF. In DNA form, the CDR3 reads TGTGCCAGCCTTGAGGCGGCGGGAGCTATAGATACGCAGTATTTT.

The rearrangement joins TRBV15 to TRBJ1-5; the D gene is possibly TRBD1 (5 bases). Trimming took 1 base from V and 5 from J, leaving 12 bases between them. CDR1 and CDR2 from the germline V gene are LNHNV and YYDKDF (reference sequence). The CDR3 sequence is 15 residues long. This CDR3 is CATSRVGEGHQPQHF. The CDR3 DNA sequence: TGTGCCACCAGCAGAGTGGGGGAGGGCCATCAGCCCCAGCATTTT.

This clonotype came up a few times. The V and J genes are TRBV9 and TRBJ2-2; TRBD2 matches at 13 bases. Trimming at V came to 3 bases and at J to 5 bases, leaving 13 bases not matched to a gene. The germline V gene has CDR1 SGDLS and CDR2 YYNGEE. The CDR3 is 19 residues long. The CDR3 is CASSERTSGSQQGTGELFF. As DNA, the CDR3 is TGTGCCAGCAGCGAAAGGACTAGCGGGAGTCAACAGGGGACCGGGGAGCTGTTTTTT.

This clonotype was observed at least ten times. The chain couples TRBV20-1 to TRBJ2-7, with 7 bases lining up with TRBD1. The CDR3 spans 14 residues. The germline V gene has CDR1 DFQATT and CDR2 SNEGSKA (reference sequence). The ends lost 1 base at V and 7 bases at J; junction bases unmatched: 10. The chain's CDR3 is CSARATGNTLEQYF. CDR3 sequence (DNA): TGCAGTGCTAGAGCGACAGGGAACACCTTGGAGCAGTACTTC.

This CDR3 is CAISVGGLSGNTIYF. Written as DNA, the CDR3 is TGTGCCATCAGTGTCGGGGGTTTATCTGGAAACACCATATATTTT. The gene calls are TRBV10-3 and TRBJ1-3, with TRBD1 as a possible D gene (5 bases). V lost 4 bases to trimming and J lost 1 base, with 11 bases between them. The germline CDR1 and CDR2 sequences are ENHRY and SYGVKD. This CDR3 spans 15 amino acids.

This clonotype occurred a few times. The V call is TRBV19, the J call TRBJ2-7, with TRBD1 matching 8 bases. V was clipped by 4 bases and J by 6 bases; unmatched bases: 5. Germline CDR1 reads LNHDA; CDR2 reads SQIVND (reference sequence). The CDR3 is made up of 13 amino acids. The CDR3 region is CASSKGQGGEQYF. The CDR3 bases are TGTGCCAGTAGTAAAGGACAGGGAGGCGAGCAGTACTTC.

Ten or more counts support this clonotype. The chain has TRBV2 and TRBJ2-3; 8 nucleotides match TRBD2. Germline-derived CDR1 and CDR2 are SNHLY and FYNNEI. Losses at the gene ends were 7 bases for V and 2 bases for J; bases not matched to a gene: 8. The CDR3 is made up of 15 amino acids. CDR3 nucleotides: TGTGCCAGCAAAGAGACACTAGCGGACACAGATACGCAGTATTTT. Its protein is CASKETLADTDTQYF.

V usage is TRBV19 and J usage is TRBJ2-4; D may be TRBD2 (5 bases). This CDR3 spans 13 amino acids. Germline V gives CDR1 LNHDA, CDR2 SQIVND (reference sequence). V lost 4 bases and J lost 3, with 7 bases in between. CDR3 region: CASSTRDKNIQYF. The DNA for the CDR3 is TGTGCCAGTAGTACCCGGGACAAAAACATTCAGTACTTC.

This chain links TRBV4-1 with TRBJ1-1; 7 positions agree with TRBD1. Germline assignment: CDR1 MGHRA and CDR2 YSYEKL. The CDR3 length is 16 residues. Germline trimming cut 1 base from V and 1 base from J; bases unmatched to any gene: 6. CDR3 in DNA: TGCGCCAGCAGCCAAGCAGCCGGGACAGCGAACACTGAAGCTTTCTTT. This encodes CASSQAAGTANTEAFF.

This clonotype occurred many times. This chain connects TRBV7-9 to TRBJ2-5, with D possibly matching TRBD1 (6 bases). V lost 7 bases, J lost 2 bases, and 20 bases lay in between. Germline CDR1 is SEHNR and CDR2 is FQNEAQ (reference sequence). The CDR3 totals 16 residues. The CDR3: CASNGGAGARQETQYF. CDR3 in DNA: TGTGCCAGCAACGGTGGGGCAGGGGCGCGGCAAGAGACCCAGTACTTC.

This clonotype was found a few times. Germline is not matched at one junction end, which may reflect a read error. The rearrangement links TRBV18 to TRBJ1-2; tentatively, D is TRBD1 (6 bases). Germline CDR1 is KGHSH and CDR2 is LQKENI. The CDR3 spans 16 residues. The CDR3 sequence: CASSSPGPRGDYGYTF. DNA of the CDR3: TGTGCCAGCTCATCACCGGGGCCGAGGGGGGACTATGGCTACACCTTC. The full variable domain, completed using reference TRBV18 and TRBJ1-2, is NAGVMQNPRHLVRRRGQEARLRCSPMKGHSHVYWYRQLPEEGLKFMVYLQKENIIDESGMPKERFSAEFPKEGPSILRIQQVVRGDSAAYFCASSSPGPRGDYGYTFGSGTRLTVV.

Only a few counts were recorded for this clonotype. The CDR3 sequence is CASSQVMGGLTGELFF. As DNA, the CDR3 is TGCGCCAGCAGCCAAGTGATGGGAGGACTCACCGGGGAGCTGTTTTTT. The chain employs TRBV4-3 and TRBJ2-2; D is possibly TRBD2 (6 bases). Trimming removed 1 base from V and 4 bases from J, with 13 bases in between. Germline loops: CDR1 LGHNA, CDR2 YSLEER. The CDR3 is 16 amino acids.

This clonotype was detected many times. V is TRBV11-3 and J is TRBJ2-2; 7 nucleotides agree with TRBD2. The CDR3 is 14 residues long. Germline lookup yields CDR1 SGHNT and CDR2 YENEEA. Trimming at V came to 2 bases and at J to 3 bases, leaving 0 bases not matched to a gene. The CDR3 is CASSLLADTGELFF. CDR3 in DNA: TGTGCCAGCAGCTTACTAGCGGACACCGGGGAGCTGTTTTTT. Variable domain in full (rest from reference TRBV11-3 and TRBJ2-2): EAGVVQSPRYKIIEKKQPVAFWCNPISGHNTLYWYLQNLGQGPELLIRYENEEAVDDSQLPKDRFSAERLKGVDSTLKIQPAELGDSAVYLCASSLLADTGELFFGEGSRLTVL.

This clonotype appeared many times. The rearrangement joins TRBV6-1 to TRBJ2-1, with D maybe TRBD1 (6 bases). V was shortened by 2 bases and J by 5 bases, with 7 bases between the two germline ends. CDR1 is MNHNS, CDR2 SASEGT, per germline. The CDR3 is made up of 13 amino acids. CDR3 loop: CASSETGNNEQFF. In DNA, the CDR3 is TGTGCCAGCAGTGAAACAGGGAACAATGAGCAGTTCTTC.

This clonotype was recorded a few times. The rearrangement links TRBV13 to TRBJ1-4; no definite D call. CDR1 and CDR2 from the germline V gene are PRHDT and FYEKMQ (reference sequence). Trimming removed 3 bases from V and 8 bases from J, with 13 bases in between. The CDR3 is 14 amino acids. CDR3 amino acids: CASSFRQTGEKLFF. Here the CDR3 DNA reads TGTGCCAGCAGCTTTCGACAAACGGGAGAAAAACTGTTTTTT.

The CDR3 protein is CASSLGGTKREGMGPHLRTEQFF. The CDR3 nucleotides are TGTGCCAGCAGCTTAGGGGGGACTAAGCGGGAGGGGATGGGTCCTCATCTTAGAACTGAGCAGTTCTTC. The chain is built from TRBV11-2 and TRBJ2-1; 10 nucleotides agree with TRBD2. The trim removed 1 base at V and 9 bases at J, leaving 30 bases unmatched. The CDR3 runs to 23 residues. The germline gives CDR1 SGHAT, CDR2 FQNNGV.

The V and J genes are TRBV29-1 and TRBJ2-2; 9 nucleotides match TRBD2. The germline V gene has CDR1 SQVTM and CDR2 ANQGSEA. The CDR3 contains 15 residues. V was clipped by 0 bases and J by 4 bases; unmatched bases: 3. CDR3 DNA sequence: TGCAGCGTTGAAGACATAGCGGGAGCCACCGGGGAGCTGTTTTTT. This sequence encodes CSVEDIAGATGELFF.

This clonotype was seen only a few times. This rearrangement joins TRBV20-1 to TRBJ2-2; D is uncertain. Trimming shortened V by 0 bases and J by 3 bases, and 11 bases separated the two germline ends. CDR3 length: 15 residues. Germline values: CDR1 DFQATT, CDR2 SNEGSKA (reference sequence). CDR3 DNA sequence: TGCAGTGCTAGAGATGGGCGGAGTCACACCGGGGAGCTGTTTTTT. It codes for CSARDGRSHTGELFF.

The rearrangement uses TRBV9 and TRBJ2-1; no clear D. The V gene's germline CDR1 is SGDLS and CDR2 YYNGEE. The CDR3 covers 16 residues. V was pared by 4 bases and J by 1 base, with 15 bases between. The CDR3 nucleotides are TGTGCCAGCAGCTATAGTAAGAGAGAGTCCTACAATGAGCAGTTCTTC. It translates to CASSYSKRESYNEQFF. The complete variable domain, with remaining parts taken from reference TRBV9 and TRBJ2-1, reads DSGVTQTPKHLITATGQRVTLRCSPRSGDLSVYWYQQSLDQGLQFLIQYYNGEERAKGNILERFSAQQFPDLHSELNLSSLELGDSALYFCASSYSKRESYNEQFFGPGTRLTVL.

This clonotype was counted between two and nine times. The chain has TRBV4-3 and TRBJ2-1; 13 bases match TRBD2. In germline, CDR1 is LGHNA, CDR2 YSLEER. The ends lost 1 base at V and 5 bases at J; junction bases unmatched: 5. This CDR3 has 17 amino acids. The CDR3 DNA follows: TGCGCCAGCAGCCAAGGACTAGCGGGAGGACTCGACAATGAGCAGTTCTTC. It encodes CASSQGLAGGLDNEQFF.

CDR3 sequence: CASSLTSGTEAYEQYF. CDR3 bases: TGTGCCAGCAGCTTGACCTCCGGGACAGAGGCCTACGAGCAGTACTTC. The chain couples TRBV7-6 to TRBJ2-7; 7 bases fit TRBD1. The CDR3 has 16 amino acids. Trimming at V came to 3 bases and at J to 2 bases, leaving 10 bases not matched to a gene. Germline V gives CDR1 SGHVS, CDR2 FNYEAQ.

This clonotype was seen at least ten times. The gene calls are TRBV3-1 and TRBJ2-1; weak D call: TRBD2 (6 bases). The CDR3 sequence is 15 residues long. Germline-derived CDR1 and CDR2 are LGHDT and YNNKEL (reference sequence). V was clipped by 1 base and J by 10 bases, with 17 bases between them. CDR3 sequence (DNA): TGTGCCAGCAGCCAAGGTTTCGGGGGAGGACGAGAGCAGTTCTTC. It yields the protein CASSQGFGGGREQFF.

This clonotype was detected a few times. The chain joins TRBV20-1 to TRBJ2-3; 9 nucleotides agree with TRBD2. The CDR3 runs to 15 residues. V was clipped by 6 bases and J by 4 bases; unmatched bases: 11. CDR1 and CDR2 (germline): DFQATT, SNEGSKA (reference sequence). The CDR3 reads CSAYDRTSVSDTQYF. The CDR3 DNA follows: TGCAGTGCATATGACAGGACTAGCGTCTCAGATACGCAGTATTTT.

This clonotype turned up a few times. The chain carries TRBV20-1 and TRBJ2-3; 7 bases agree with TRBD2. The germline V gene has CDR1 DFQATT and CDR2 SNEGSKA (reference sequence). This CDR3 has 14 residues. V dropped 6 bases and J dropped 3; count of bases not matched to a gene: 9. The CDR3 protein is CSAPMAGETDTQYF. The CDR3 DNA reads TGCAGTGCCCCGATGGCGGGAGAAACAGATACGCAGTATTTT.

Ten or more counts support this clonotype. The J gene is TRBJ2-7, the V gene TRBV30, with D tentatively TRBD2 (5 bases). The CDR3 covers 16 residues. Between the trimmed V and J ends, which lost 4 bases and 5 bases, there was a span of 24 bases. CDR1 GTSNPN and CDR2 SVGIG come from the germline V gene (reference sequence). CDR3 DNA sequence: TGTGCCTGGAAGAATAAAGGGAGAGGTTGGGTCCACGAGCAGTACTTC. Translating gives CAWKNKGRGWVHEQYF.

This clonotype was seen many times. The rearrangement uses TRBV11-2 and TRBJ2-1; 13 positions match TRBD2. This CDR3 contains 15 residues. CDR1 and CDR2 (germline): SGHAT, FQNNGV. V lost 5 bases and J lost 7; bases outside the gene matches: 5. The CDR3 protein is CASSAGLAGENEQFF. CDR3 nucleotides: TGTGCCAGCAGCGCAGGACTAGCGGGAGAAAATGAGCAGTTCTTC.

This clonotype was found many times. The CDR3 protein is CSCFGEYNEQFF. CDR3 in DNA: TGCAGCTGCTTCGGGGAGTACAATGAGCAGTTCTTC. The chain couples TRBV20-1 to TRBJ2-1, with D possibly matching TRBD2 (5 bases). The CDR3 has 12 residues. Germline assignment: CDR1 DFQATT and CDR2 SNEGSKA (reference sequence).

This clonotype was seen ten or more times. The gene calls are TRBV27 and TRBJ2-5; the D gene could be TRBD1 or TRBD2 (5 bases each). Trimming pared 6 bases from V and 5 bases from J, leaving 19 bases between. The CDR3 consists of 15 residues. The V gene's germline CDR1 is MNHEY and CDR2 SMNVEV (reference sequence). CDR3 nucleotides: TGTGCCAGCAGCTTAGGCTCCGGGGCCCATGAGACCCAGTACTTC. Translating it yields CASSLGSGAHETQYF.

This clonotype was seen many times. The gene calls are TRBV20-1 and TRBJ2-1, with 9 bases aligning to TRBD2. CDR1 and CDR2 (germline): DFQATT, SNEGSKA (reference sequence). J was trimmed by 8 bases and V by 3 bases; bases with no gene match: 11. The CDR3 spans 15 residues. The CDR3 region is CSARRRREGRYEQFF. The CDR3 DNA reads TGCAGTGCTAGGAGGCGGCGGGAGGGCCGCTATGAGCAGTTCTTC.